The TCR beta chain described here comes from a study of T cells in Graves' hyperthyroidism and ophthalmopathy. Study-level information: Peripheral blood sampling occurred at initial diagnosis, before any treatment.

Study-wide results and limits: Peripheral blood also featured most of the thyroid clonotypes expanded above 0.001. Before onset, by a median of approximately 6.8 months, the model predicted ophthalmopathy.

Blood sampling occurred at first hyperthyroidism diagnosis, ahead of any ophthalmopathy symptoms. This clonotype was counted at least ten times. The antigen is undetermined. The investigators amplified TCR beta CDR3 regions from RNA transcripts. TCR CDR3 underwent first-round RT-PCR with the HTBI primer set. TCRdb itself ran the multiplex PCR reads through MiXCR, one entry per CDR3 protein. This sample has 250,000 or so distinct CDR3 sequences; approximately 14% occur once, and the top ten carry around 30%. V was cut by 2 bases and J by 2 bases, with 16 bases left in between. In germline, CDR1 is SGHVS, CDR2 FQNEAQ. This CDR3 comprises 16 residues.

Sequenced sample: blood. V usage is TRBV7-8 and J usage is TRBJ2-7, with D hard to call. This clonotype was obtained from a woman aged 45-59 years with Graves' hyperthyroidism that later progressed to Graves' ophthalmopathy. CDR3 loop: CASSLWVKAFPYEQYF. DNA of the CDR3: TGTGCCAGCAGCTTATGGGTCAAGGCTTTCCCCTACGAGCAGTACTTC.